A selection of T cell receptor beta chains follows, all from one sample in a study of neurological immune-mediated disorders. TCRdb redid the calling of the 5' RACE reads with MiXCR, one entry per CDR3 protein. Of fewer than 50,000 distinct CDR3 sequences listed, about 12% are singletons. The material sequenced was PBMCs. Receptor source: a male donor with HTLV-1-associated myelopathy (HAM/TSP). Each CDR3 is given with its conserved first and last residue. The D gene is left open where the match is weak. Size is omitted from some rows. Given values are once, few, many or a class for expanded clones.

d_call	v_call	cdr3_length	clone_size	j_call	cdr3_aa	cdr3_nt
.	TRBV6-5	12	many	TRBJ1-2	CASSYWGDGYTF	TGTGCCAGCAGTTACTGGGGCGATGGCTACACCTTC
.	TRBV29-1	14	.	TRBJ1-1	CSVEDEDTNTEAFF	TGCAGCGTTGAAGATGAAGATACGAACACTGAAGCTTTCTTT
TRBD1	TRBV9	15	many	TRBJ2-7	CASSAGQGSSYEQYF	TGTGCCAGCAGTGCGGGACAGGGGAGCTCCTACGAGCAGTACTTC
.	TRBV7-9	13	medium-sized	TRBJ2-7	CASSPDRTYEQYF	TGTGCCAGCAGCCCGGACAGAACCTACGAGCAGTACTTC
.	TRBV13	13	many	TRBJ1-6	CASSLVGGSPLHF	TGTGCCAGCAGCTTAGTGGGGGGTTCACCCCTCCACTTT
.	TRBV10-3	11	many	TRBJ2-7	CAISRDHEQYF	TGTGCCATCAGCAGGGATCACGAGCAGTACTTC
.	TRBV5-5	13	many	TRBJ2-1	CASSSGGGNEQFF	TGTGCCAGCAGCTCCGGTGGGGGCAATGAGCAGTTCTTC
.	TRBV20-1	15	many	TRBJ1-1	CSASTQFRPNTEAFF	TGCAGTGCTAGCACACAGTTCAGGCCGAACACTGAAGCTTTCTTT
.	TRBV27	13	many	TRBJ1-1	CASSLFPSVGAFF	TGTGCCAGCAGTTTATTTCCCTCGGTAGGAGCTTTCTTT
.	TRBV6-2/TRBV6-3	14	once	TRBJ2-5	CASSHGQNQETQYF	TGTGCCAGCAGCCACGGACAGAATCAAGAGACCCAGTACTTC
TRBD2	TRBV20-1	14	many	TRBJ2-5	CSVKRGPYRETQYF	TGCAGTGTAAAGCGGGGACCGTACCGGGAGACCCAGTACTTC
.	TRBV12-3/TRBV12-4	17	.	TRBJ2-2	CASSPPPEVPNTGELFF	TGTGCCAGCAGCCCCCCGCCAGAGGTCCCGAACACCGGGGAGCTGTTTTTT
.	TRBV5-5	13	many	TRBJ1-2	CASSFPGDYGYTF	TGTGCCAGCAGCTTCCCGGGAGACTATGGCTACACCTTC
.	TRBV15	15	.	TRBJ1-5	CATSGESYSNQPQNF	TGTGCCACCAGCGGAGAAAGCTACAGCAATCAGCCCCAGAATTTT
.	TRBV18	14	.	TRBJ1-1	CASSPLQGGTEAFF	TGTGCCAGCTCACCTCTTCAGGGAGGGACTGAAGCTTTCTTT
TRBD1	TRBV6-2/TRBV6-3	14	few	TRBJ2-7	CASSSVTGIYEQYF	TGTGCCAGCAGCAGCGTGACAGGGATCTACGAGCAGTACTTC
TRBD1	TRBV9	15	many	TRBJ2-1	CASSVVEGAHNEQFF	TGTGCCAGCAGCGTAGTAGAGGGGGCCCACAATGAGCAGTTCTTC
.	TRBV6-6	9	many	TRBJ2-3	CASSYEPVF	TGTGCCAGCAGTTACGAGCCGGTATTT
TRBD1	TRBV11-2	15	few	TRBJ2-6	CASAGGLGGANVLTF	TGTGCCAGCGCAGGGGGCCTGGGGGGGGCCAACGTCCTGACTTTC
.	TRBV9	17	many	TRBJ2-1	CASSVMGSPHPPNEQFF	TGTGCCAGCAGCGTAATGGGTAGTCCGCACCCGCCCAATGAGCAGTTCTTC
TRBD2	TRBV20-1	14	medium-sized	TRBJ2-7	CSAPGRGTAYEQYF	TGCAGTGCCCCTGGGCGGGGGACCGCCTACGAGCAGTACTTC
.	TRBV20-1	14	.	TRBJ1-5	CSARDLTRSLSQHF	TGCAGTGCTAGAGATCTTACAAGGTCTTTGTCCCAGCATTTT
.	TRBV2	12	.	TRBJ1-1	CANSEVLSEAFF	TGTGCCAACAGTGAAGTCCTTTCTGAAGCTTTCTTT
.	TRBV11-2	13	many	TRBJ1-2	CASSLDGGYGYTF	TGTGCCAGCAGCTTAGATGGCGGCTATGGCTACACCTTC
TRBD2	TRBV7-9	15	many	TRBJ2-3	CASSLLAGVTDTQYF	TGTGCCAGCAGCTTACTAGCGGGGGTGACAGATACGCAGTATTTT
.	TRBV12-3/TRBV12-4	16	many	TRBJ1-5	CASSGLGASGNQPQHF	TGTGCCAGCAGTGGCCTGGGGGCGTCGGGCAATCAGCCCCAGCATTTT
.	TRBV12-3/TRBV12-4	13	many	TRBJ1-5	CASSRQRGQPQHF	TGTGCCAGCAGTAGACAGCGAGGACAGCCCCAGCATTTT
.	TRBV5-1	17	many	TRBJ2-2	CASSMAGQAKGTGELFF	TGCGCCAGCAGCATGGCCGGGCAGGCGAAAGGAACCGGGGAGCTGTTTTTT
.	TRBV4-3	17	many	TRBJ1-4	CASSQGVATVINEKLFF	TGCGCCAGCAGCCAAGGGGTGGCCACAGTGATTAATGAAAAACTGTTTTTT
TRBD1	TRBV28	12	few	TRBJ2-1	CASGDRLRRQFF	TGTGCCAGCGGGGACAGGCTTCGACGGCAGTTCTTC
.	TRBV19	14	few	TRBJ2-7	CASSIGQGAYEQYF	TGTGCCAGTAGTATCGGGCAGGGAGCCTACGAGCAGTACTTC
TRBD2	TRBV20-1	14	many	TRBJ2-7	CSARMERGIYEQYF	TGCAGTGCTAGAATGGAGCGGGGGATCTACGAGCAGTACTTC
.	TRBV11-3	14	.	TRBJ2-4	CASQGDRAKNIQYF	TGTGCCAGCCAAGGGGATCGAGCCAAAAACATTCAGTACTTC
TRBD1	TRBV5-1	16	many	TRBJ2-1	CASSLGGQESYNEQFF	TGCGCCAGCAGCTTGGGTGGACAGGAGTCCTACAATGAGCAGTTCTTC
.	TRBV19	13	many	TRBJ1-1	CASSIDGDTEAFF	TGTGCCAGTAGTATAGATGGGGACACTGAAGCTTTCTTT
.	TRBV7-9	17	many	TRBJ2-1	CASSAYRGLVTFNEQFF	TGTGCCAGCAGCGCATACCGGGGCCTGGTGACCTTCAATGAGCAGTTCTTC
.	TRBV24-1	14	many	TRBJ2-5	CATSDSRLIETQYF	TGTGCCACCAGTGATTCCCGGCTCATCGAGACCCAGTACTTC
.	TRBV5-1	13	many	TRBJ2-7	CASSSREAYEQYF	TGCGCCAGCAGCTCCAGGGAGGCCTACGAGCAGTACTTC
.	TRBV15	13	many	TRBJ1-4	CATSRDSNEKLFF	TGTGCCACCAGCAGAGACAGTAATGAAAAACTGTTTTTT
TRBD1	TRBV18	15	many	TRBJ1-2	CASSQNTGGPSGYTF	TGTGCCAGCTCACAAAACACAGGGGGCCCTTCCGGCTACACCTTC
.	TRBV5-1	16	many	TRBJ2-2	CASSPLDGLGTGELFF	TGCGCCAGCAGCCCTTTGGACGGGCTTGGGACCGGGGAGCTGTTTTTT
TRBD1	TRBV7-2	15	many	TRBJ1-2	CASSASGTGSYGYTF	TGTGCCAGCAGCGCCTCCGGGACAGGGAGTTATGGCTACACCTTC
.	TRBV15	16	many	TRBJ2-7	CATSRDWGTPTYEQYF	TGTGCCACCAGCAGAGACTGGGGGACACCCACCTACGAGCAGTACTTC
.	TRBV5-5	15	.	TRBJ1-2	CASSLGRVTKWYYTF	TGTGCCAGCAGCTTGGGACGGGTCACCAAATGGTACTACACCTTC
.	TRBV21-1	17	many	TRBJ1-5	CASSKAPGGYSNQPQHF	TGTGCCAGCAGCAAAGCGCCAGGGGGTTATAGCAATCAGCCCCAGCATTTT
.	TRBV7-8	16	many	TRBJ1-1	CASSLALDRPNTEAFF	TGTGCCAGCAGCTTAGCCTTGGACAGACCCAACACTGAAGCTTTCTTT
TRBD2	TRBV5-1	16	many	TRBJ2-3	CASSLVSGGAADTQYF	TGCGCCAGCAGCTTGGTGAGCGGGGGGGCGGCAGATACGCAGTATTTT
.	TRBV6-2/TRBV6-3	13	many	TRBJ2-6	CASRPSGANVLTF	TGTGCCAGCAGACCCTCTGGGGCCAACGTCCTGACTTTC